This entry describes one TCR beta chain. The antigen this receptor binds is unknown. Library creation used the immunoSEQ multiplex PCR assay. For the multiplex PCR, a mixture combining 60 forward primers for TCR Vbeta segments and 13 reverse primers for TCR Jbeta segments was used. Amplification of the CDR3 region of rearranged TCR beta genes was performed with a multiplex PCR assay on genomic DNA. The amplified TCR beta libraries were sequenced on the Illumina HiSeq System as 87-base-pair reads. The authors' analysis ran thus. A later analysis tallied tens of millions of unique TCR beta chains across the 666 repertoires, and some 12 million of those chains were shared by two or more donors. Raw reads were error-corrected and collapsed into unique sequences by a nearest-neighbor algorithm in which closely related sequences were merged to remove PCR and sequencing errors. V, D and J gene segments were assigned by aligning CDR3 sequences to IMGT reference sequences. Each retained sequence needed at least a six-nucleotide match to both a V gene segment and a J gene segment. A rearrangement counted as productive if the CDR3 had no stop codons and remained in frame with V and J, and every other rearrangement counted as non-productive. CDR3 was defined by IMGT convention, running from the second conserved V-encoded cysteine to the conserved J-encoded phenylalanine. The earlier analysis of some 600 of the donors excluded sequences that lacked an unambiguous match to a single V gene segment. An earlier analysis of approximately 590 of the donors classified V segments as functional when productive rearrangements were above 56.7% and as segregating when the standard deviation between donors was above 5%. A statistical classification framework was built to diagnose cytomegalovirus status from the catalog of TCR beta chain sequences. In a later analysis, V and J genes were assigned by comparing TCR nucleotide sequences against IMGT/GENE-DB human TR gene sequences. The TCRdist pipeline was used in a later analysis to assign CDR3 sequences and most-parsimonious VDJ recombination scenarios. In a later analysis, each TCR beta chain was defined by its CDR3 amino acid sequence together with its V-gene family, and reads without a unique V-gene family were excluded. As a way to deal with suspected cross-contamination and a sequencing artifact, a later analysis dropped over 550 nucleotide sequences that were highly shared and had low generation probability. For each public chain, a later analysis derived a clonal expansion index from normalized ranks of inferred template counts within each repertoire. Generation probabilities in a later analysis came from a VDJ recombination model fitted to out-of-frame rearrangements, and those results were checked against IGoR. Hypergeometric tests were used in a later analysis to score TCR-TCR, TCR-HLA and TCR-CMV co-occurrence, with a repertoire-size bias correction applied to the TCR pairs. To estimate false discovery rates, a later analysis permuted the HLA or CMV assignments 20 times. In a later analysis, co-occurring TCRs were grouped using DBSCAN, and TCRdist sequence similarity was added for clustering within HLA-allele-positive subsets. For co-occurrence clustering, repertoires with fewer than 30,000 or more than 120,000 public chains were excluded, along with about five repertoires with anomalous nucleotide sharing. TCRdb carries this immuneACCESS record with in-frame sequences only. Its versions omit some clonotypes, under half of them owing to an unresolved V gene in the studies checked, with the rest unexplained. Clonal size and the V and J genes are those of that table, whereas D and trimming came from the DNA. The sample's table covers about 50,000 clones. Less than 1.2% of the sample belongs to the ten largest clones.

The data derive from a study of cytomegalovirus exposure and HLA in healthy donors (TCRdb year 2017). Notes on the research overall: In an earlier analysis of 587 of the donors, about 270 Gb of sequence data and 90 million to 120 million unique TCR beta sequences from 150 million to 200 million T cells were reported. Roughly 320 gigabases of sequencing data and 70 million to 95 million unique TCR sequences made up an early release that covered 640 HLA-typed donors. The genetic ancestry cluster associated with self-reported Caucasian donors included 81% of the roughly 400 genotyped donors. The study aimed to test whether signatures of past pathogen exposure could be identified by cataloging public T cell receptors. The study used immunosequencing to profile the T cell repertoires of approximately 690 subjects and linked those repertoires to cytomegalovirus serostatus. In addition to the first cohort of 666 subjects, a separate validation cohort of under 150 different subjects was used. The study combined high-throughput TCR immunosequencing, statistical association of individual TCRs with disease status, and machine learning to predict cytomegalovirus infection status. A later analysis re-examined previously published TCR beta repertoires from just over 650 donors and added high-resolution HLA genotyping to investigate patterns of TCR occurrence. In the later analysis, no new phenotypic data were used to find candidate immune exposures; instead, reliance was placed on TCR beta sequences and their occurrence across donors. An earlier analysis of 500 to 650 of the donors applied high-throughput TCR beta sequencing to assess whether each TCR beta V gene segment acted as functional or pseudogenic. Donor age, sex, ethnicity and CMV serostatus were compiled together with the repertoire data. A later genetic analysis used genome-wide SNP genotypes for about 65% of the 666 donors, treating that subset as a discovery cohort. All discovery cohort repertoires had been generated using a single sequencing platform. Class I and class II HLA loci were covered by the typing at four-digit resolution. The number of donors typed differed by locus, with about 629-630 for A, B, C, DRB1 and DQB1, approximately 500 for DQA1, 606 for DPA1, and roughly 450 for DPB1. About 5 DR-DQ haplotypes were handled as single units for association and clustering, since linkage in the cohort was strong. Among 398 genotyped donors of the cohort, an average of 235,054 unique TCR beta nucleotide sequences were sequenced per donor, roughly 20% of them non-productive. Study-wide findings and limitations: Because the 87-base-pair reads could not distinguish some IMGT-functional V segments, including TRBV6-2 and TRBV6-3, those segments were excluded. In a later analysis, over 15,000 TCR beta sequences were associated with specific HLA alleles at a false discovery rate of 0.05. Strong co-occurrence of HLA alleles, especially DR and DQ, made assigning TCR associations to individual alleles difficult. A later analysis found that HLA-associated TCR beta chains were more clonally expanded and had lower generation probabilities than equally common non-associated chains. Most TCR sequences were seen in very few donors, while some public TCRs were found in many individuals. A total of fewer than 200 TCR beta chains were listed by the study as associated with cytomegalovirus. The classifier was reported to diagnose cytomegalovirus status with high specificity and sensitivity in both the original and validation cohorts. In a later genetic analysis, a missense DCLRE1C variant was associated with V-gene and J-gene trimming of TCR beta chains, and the association was replicated in an independent cohort. In a later analysis, most CMV-associated TCR beta chains were found to appear HLA-restricted, with HLA associations seemingly driven largely by CMV exposure. In vitro tests confirmed that a few of the cytomegalovirus-associated TCR beta chains recognize cytomegalovirus antigens. According to a later analysis, parvovirus B19, influenza, CMV and Epstein-Barr virus appeared linked to several top co-occurrence clusters. The sequencing pipeline was judged likely to have produced a cluster of highly shared sequence variants as a technical artifact. Correlated functional status among segregating V segments might reflect linkage disequilibrium, but an unknown experimental factor could not be ruled out. In an earlier analysis of 587 of the donors, most TCR beta V segments appeared in productive rearrangements about 87% or about 30% of the time, broadly matching IMGT annotations. Sequencing depth was assumed to be roughly uniform across donors in the presence/absence analyses, though that assumption may not hold. Immune exposure information for the cohort was limited to CMV serostatus. It was suggested by the authors that the approach could potentially be generalized to other disease states and immunological phenotypes. According to a later analysis, TCR association rates differed among HLA loci, with DRB1 alleles showing the most associated TCRs and HLA-C alleles showing the fewest. In a later genetic analysis, fewer N-insertions in productive TCRs were reported among donors in an Asian-associated ancestry cluster than the approximately 670-donor mean. A further reported finding was that TCR beta sequences accurately predicted the HLA-A and HLA-B alleles for most subjects in the first cohort. The cohort was sequenced for TCR beta chains only, and without alpha or paired-chain data the features that could be detected were limited. Because some donors lacked HLA typing at each locus, the association tests relied only on the typed subset. The earlier analysis of about 600 of the donors excluded roughly 17 rarely observed V segments, including chromosome 9 orphons, because counts were too low.

V ends up 0 bases short and J 0 bases short, with an unmatched junction base count of 8. The CDR3, from cysteine to phenylalanine, totals 18 residues. CDR3 DNA is the only sequence kept; it has 54 bases, read in frame from the first base. CDR1 is given as SGDLS and CDR2 as YYNGEE, both from the germline V gene. The cohort consisted of hundreds of healthy bone marrow donors. All cohort members were sampled while nominally healthy, although unrecorded immune exposures were likely present. The donor was CMV seronegative and was included in the group of several hundred seronegative cohort members. Every donor gave a peripheral blood sample, and the peripheral blood mononuclear cells from that sample were used for TCR beta sequencing. Genomic DNA was extracted from the blood cell samples with the Qiagen DNeasy Blood Extraction Kit.

The sequencing input was PBMCs. The chain is encoded by TRBV9 joined to TRBJ2-4; 8 nucleotides in the junction match TRBD2. This clonotype originated in a woman aged 35 to 49 in good health and CMV-seronegative. The DNA sequence reads TGTGCCAGCAGCGTAGAGAATAGCGGGAATCCAGCCAAAAACATTCAGTACTTC. Translated, this gives CASSVENSGNPAKNIQYF.